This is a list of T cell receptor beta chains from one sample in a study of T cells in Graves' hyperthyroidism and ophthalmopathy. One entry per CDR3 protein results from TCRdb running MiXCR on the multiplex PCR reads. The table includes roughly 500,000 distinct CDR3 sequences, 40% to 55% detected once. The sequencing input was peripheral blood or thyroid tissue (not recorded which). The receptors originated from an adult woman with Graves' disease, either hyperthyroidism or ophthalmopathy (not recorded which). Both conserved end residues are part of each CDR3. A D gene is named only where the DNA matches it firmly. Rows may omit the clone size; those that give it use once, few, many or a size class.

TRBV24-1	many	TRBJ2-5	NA	TGTGCCACCAGTGCCTCCCAAGTGGGGGGAGAGACCCAGTACTTC	CATSASQVGGETQYF
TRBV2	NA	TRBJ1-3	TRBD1	TGTGCCAGCAGAGAGACAGGGGCTTACACTGGAAACACTATATATTTT	CASRETGAYTGNTIYF
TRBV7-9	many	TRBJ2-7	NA	TGTGCCAGCAGCTTAGGTATAGCGGAGGTCTCCTACGAGCAGTACTTC	CASSLGIAEVSYEQYF
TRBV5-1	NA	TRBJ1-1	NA	TGCGCCAGCAGTAAATACAGGAAAGAGAACACTGAAGCTTTCTTT	CASSKYRKENTEAFF
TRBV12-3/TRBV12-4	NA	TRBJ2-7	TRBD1	TGTGCCAGCAGTTTAGCCCGTGGACAGGGATGGGAGCAGTACTTC	CASSLARGQGWEQYF
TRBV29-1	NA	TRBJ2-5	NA	TGCAGCAGCCAAGCTAGCGAGGGAGGACAAGAGACCCAGTACTTC	CSSQASEGGQETQYF
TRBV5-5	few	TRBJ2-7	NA	TGTGCCAGCAGCTTGGGGCAGGGTTACTCCTACGAGCAGTACTTC	CASSLGQGYSYEQYF
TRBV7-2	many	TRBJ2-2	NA	TGTGCCAGCAGCTTAGGGTTCCCAGCGGGCTCCGGGGAGCTGTTTTTT	CASSLGFPAGSGELFF
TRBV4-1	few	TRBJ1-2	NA	TGCGCCAGCAGCCAAGTCGGGAAGGATGGCTACACCTTC	CASSQVGKDGYTF
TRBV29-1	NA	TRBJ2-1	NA	TGCGGCGTCCTAAACCTAGGGATAGTAAATGAGCAGTTCTTC	CGVLNLGIVNEQFF
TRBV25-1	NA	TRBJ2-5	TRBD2	TGTGCCAGCTCGACTAGCTCCGGTTCCGAGACCCAGTACTTC	CASSTSSGSETQYF
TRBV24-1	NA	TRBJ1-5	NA	TGTGCCACCAGGGCAGGAGGCTCCAGGGGCAATCAGCCCCAGCATTTT	CATRAGGSRGNQPQHF
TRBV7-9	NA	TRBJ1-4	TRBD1	TGTGCCAGCAGCTCCAACAGGGGGACTAATGAAAAACTGTTTTTT	CASSSNRGTNEKLFF
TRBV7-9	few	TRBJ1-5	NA	TGTGCCAGCAGCCCCGGGACATTCGGTCAGCCCCAGCATTTT	CASSPGTFGQPQHF
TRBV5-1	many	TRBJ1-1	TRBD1	TGCGCCAGCAGCTCCGACAGGGGATCCATGAACACTGAAGCTTTCTTT	CASSSDRGSMNTEAFF
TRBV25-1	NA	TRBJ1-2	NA	TGTGCCAGCAGTCCACCAGCCGGGGACGATGGCTACACCTTC	CASSPPAGDDGYTF
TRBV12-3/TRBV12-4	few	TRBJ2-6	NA	TGTGCCAGCAGTTTGACCCCAGTCTCTGGGGCCAACGTCCTGACTTTC	CASSLTPVSGANVLTF
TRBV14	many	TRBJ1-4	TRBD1	TGTGCCAGCAGCCGAGACAGGGCCCTTGGGAAACTGTTTTTT	CASSRDRALGKLFF
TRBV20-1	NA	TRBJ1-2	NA	TGCAGTGCCTCCCGGGGCACTTCCGGGGACGATGGCTACACCTTC	CSASRGTSGDDGYTF
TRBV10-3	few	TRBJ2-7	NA	TGTGCCATCAGTGAGACAGGGTCGTCCTACGAGCAGTACTTC	CAISETGSSYEQYF
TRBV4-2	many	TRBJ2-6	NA	TGTGCCAGCAGCCAAGTCGGCCTCTCTGGGGCCAACGTCCTGACTTTC	CASSQVGLSGANVLTF
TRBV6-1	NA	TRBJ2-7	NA	TGTGCCAGCAGGCCGGCCGTAGGGAGGTCCTACGAGCAGTACTTC	CASRPAVGRSYEQYF
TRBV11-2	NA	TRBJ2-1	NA	TGTGCCAGCAGTAATCTAGTTGATGAGCAGTTCTTC	CASSNLVDEQFF
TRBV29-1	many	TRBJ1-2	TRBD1	TGCAGCGTTGGGTACACGATGTCTGATAACAGGGGCTATGGCTACACCTTC	CSVGYTMSDNRGYGYTF
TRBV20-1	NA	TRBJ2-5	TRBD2	TGCAGTGCTGAGACTAGCGGGGAGACCCAGTACTTC	CSAETSGETQYF
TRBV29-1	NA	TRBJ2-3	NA	TGCAGCGTTGAACTAGCAGATACGCAGTATTTT	CSVELADTQYF
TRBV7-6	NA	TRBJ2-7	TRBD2	TGTGCCAGCAGCCAACAGTCTACTAGCGGGACAGGAGAGCAGTACTTC	CASSQQSTSGTGEQYF
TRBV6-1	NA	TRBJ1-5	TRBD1	TGTGCCATCAGTGCGACCTCGGGACAGGGGATGGATCAGCCCCAGCATTTT	CAISATSGQGMDQPQHF
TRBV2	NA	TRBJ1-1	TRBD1	TGTGCCAGCAGGGACCGAACAGGGGAATTAAACACTGAAGCTTTCTTT	CASRDRTGELNTEAFF
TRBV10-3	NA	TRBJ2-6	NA	TGTGCCATCAGGGGAGGAGGGGCCAACGTCCTGACTTTC	CAIRGGGANVLTF
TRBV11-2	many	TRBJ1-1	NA	TGTGCCAGCAGCTTGCAAACCGGGAGGGCTGAAGCTTTCTTT	CASSLQTGRAEAFF
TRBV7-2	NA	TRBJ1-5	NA	TGTGCCAGCAGCTTAGGTTCTGGGGTAAATCAGCCCCAGCATTTT	CASSLGSGVNQPQHF
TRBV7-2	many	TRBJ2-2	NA	TGTGCCAGCAGCTTAAACCCCGGAACGGCGACCGGGGAGCTGTTTTTT	CASSLNPGTATGELFF
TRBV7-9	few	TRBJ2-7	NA	TGTGCCAGCAGCCCGAGGGGGGTCTTGGACGAGCAGTACTTC	CASSPRGVLDEQYF
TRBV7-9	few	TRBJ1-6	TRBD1	TGTGCCAGCAGCCACCGGGACAGGGAGAGCTCCTATAATTCACCCCTCCACTTT	CASSHRDRESSYNSPLHF
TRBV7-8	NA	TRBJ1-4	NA	TGTGCCAGCAGCTTAGGTCCATTGGGTAGCGAAAAACTGTTTTTT	CASSLGPLGSEKLFF
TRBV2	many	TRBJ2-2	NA	TGTGCCAGCAGTATTACAGGGTACAACACCGGGGAGCTGTTTTTT	CASSITGYNTGELFF
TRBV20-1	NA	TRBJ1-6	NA	TGCAGTGCTGTAGCGGCGGGTTCACCCCTCCACTTT	CSAVAAGSPLHF
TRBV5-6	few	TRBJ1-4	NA	TGTGCCAGCAGCCTGGGGGCACCTACAACTAATGAAAAACTGTTTTTT	CASSLGAPTTNEKLFF
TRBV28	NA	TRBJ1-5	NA	TGTGCCAGCAGTTTTGGGACTGGGGGTGGCAATCAGCCCCAGCATTTT	CASSFGTGGGNQPQHF
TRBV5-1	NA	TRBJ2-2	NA	TGCGCCAGCAGCTTGGAAGCAACCGGGGAGCTGTTTTTT	CASSLEATGELFF
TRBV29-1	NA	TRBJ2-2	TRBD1	TGTGCCAGCAGACCTACAGGGGTCGGGACCGGGGAGCTGTTTTTT	CASRPTGVGTGELFF
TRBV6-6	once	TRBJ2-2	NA	TGTGCCAGCAGCACCTGGGACAACCCGAACACCGGGGAGCTGTTTTTT	CASSTWDNPNTGELFF
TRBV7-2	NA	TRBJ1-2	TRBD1	TGTGCCAGCAGCTCGGGACAGGGGACAGTCTATGGCTACACCTTC	CASSSGQGTVYGYTF
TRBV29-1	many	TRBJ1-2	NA	TGCAGCGTTGCTGTCAGGGGAGTCTATGGCTACACCTTC	CSVAVRGVYGYTF
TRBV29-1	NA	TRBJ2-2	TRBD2	TGCAGCGTTGAAAAAGCGGGAGACGGAATTAGGGAGCTGTTTTTT	CSVEKAGDGIRELFF
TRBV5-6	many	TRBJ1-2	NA	TGTGCCAGCAGCTTGGGGTCCGGAGGGTTCATTGGCTACACCTTC	CASSLGSGGFIGYTF
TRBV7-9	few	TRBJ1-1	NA	TGTGCCAGCAGCACAACAGGCACTGAAGCTTTCTTT	CASSTTGTEAFF
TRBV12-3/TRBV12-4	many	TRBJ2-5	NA	TGTGCCAGCAGTTTAGGGAGATCACTAGAGACCCAGTACTTC	CASSLGRSLETQYF
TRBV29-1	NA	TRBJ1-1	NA	TGCAGCGTTACCGGGCCGAAAGGCGGTGCTTTCTTT	CSVTGPKGGAFF
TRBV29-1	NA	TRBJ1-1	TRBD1	TGCAGCGCCCAACGGTTGGGGACAGGGAGAAGTGGCACTGAAGCTTTCTTT	CSAQRLGTGRSGTEAFF
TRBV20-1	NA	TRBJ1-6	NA	TGCAGTGCTAGAGTTCAGGCAGCAGCCTATAATTCACCCCTCCACTTT	CSARVQAAAYNSPLHF
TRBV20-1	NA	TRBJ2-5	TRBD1	TGCAGTGCTGCAGGGGGCGCGGAGACCCAGTACTTC	CSAAGGAETQYF